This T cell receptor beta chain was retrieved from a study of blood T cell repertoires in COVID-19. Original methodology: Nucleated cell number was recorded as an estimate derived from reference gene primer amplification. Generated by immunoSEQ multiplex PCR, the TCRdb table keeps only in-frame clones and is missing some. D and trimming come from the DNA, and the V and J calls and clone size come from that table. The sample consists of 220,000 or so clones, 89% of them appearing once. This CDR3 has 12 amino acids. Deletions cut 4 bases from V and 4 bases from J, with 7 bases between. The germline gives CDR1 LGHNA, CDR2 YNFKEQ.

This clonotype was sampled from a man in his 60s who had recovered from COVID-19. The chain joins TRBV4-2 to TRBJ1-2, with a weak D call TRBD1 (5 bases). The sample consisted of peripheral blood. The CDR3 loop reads CASSLDTYGYTF. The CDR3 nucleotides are TGTGCCAGCAGCCTGGACACCTATGGCTACACCTTC.